This T cell receptor beta chain was sequenced during a study of blood T cell repertoires in COVID-19. How the authors handled the data: The assay estimated nucleated cells by amplifying reference gene primers. The table came from immunoSEQ multiplex PCR; TCRdb's copy has only in-frame clones and leaves some out. The DNA gave D and trimming, while V, J and clone size come from that table. The data show about 120,000 clones, with about 79% seen just once and 2.3% held by the top ten. What was sequenced was peripheral blood. The sequence was collected from a man aged 65 to 85 with acute or convalescent COVID-19.

CDR3 region: CATSRDLSGRNTEAFF. CDR3 bases: TGTGCCACCAGCAGAGATCTTTCCGGGAGGAACACTGAAGCTTTCTTT. The chain employs TRBV15 and TRBJ1-1, with D uncertain. Trimming stripped 0 bases from V and 1 base from J, with 12 bases between. This CDR3 comprises 16 residues. Germline values: CDR1 LNHNV, CDR2 YYDKDF (reference sequence).